This T cell receptor (beta chain) was sequenced in a study of tumor-infiltrating lymphocytes in localized non-small cell lung cancer. This clone is a singleton in its sample. Assay used: immunoSEQ multiplex PCR; TCRdb lists only in-frame clones, some missing. The table shows under 15,000 clones, with roughly 85% occurring only once. This TCR derives from a human donor with non-small cell lung cancer. Material for sequencing was uninvolved lung tissue not adjacent to the tumor.

The CDR3 here is CASSQEAGANYGYTF. CDR3 in DNA: TGTGCCAGCAGCCAAGAGGCAGGGGCGAACTATGGCTACACCTTC. The chain recombines TRBV14 with TRBJ1-2, with a tentative D call TRBD1 (6 bases). V shed 0 bases and J shed 2 bases, with 10 bases lying between them. The CDR3 is 15 residues long. CDR1 and CDR2 (germline): SGHDN, FVKESK.